Listed below are T cell receptor beta chains from one sample, sequenced in a study of regulatory T cells in long-lasting Graves disease. TCRdb redid the calling of the multiplex PCR reads with MiXCR, one entry per CDR3 protein. The sample gives a few hundred thousand distinct CDR3 sequences, under 25% of which show up once; roughly 7% is in the top ten. This material consisted of peripheral blood mononuclear cells (PBMCs), taken when the disease was refractory, from a patient treated with antithyroid drugs. All receptors derive from a female donor with Graves disease. Both conserved end residues are part of each CDR3. D genes are given only for firm matches. Size values are once, few and many counts, or a class for expanded clones, and some rows have none.

d_gene	abundance	v_gene	j_gene	CDR3nt	CDR3aa
-	-	TRBV11-3	TRBJ2-2	TGTGCCAGCAGCCACTGGTCGAATGAGGAGCTGTTTTTT	CASSHWSNEELFF
-	many	TRBV12-3/TRBV12-4	TRBJ2-7	TGTGCCAGCAGCGCTACGGGTTACGAGCAGTACTTC	CASSATGYEQYF
-	few	TRBV6-1	TRBJ2-7	TGTGCCAGCCCTCCAAACCTAGCGAGCCCAAACTTTCAATACGAGCAGTACTTC	CASPPNLASPNFQYEQYF
-	-	TRBV7-2	TRBJ2-7	TGTGCCAGCAGCCCCCAGGGGTTCGTCTACGAGCAGTACTTC	CASSPQGFVYEQYF
-	many	TRBV28	TRBJ2-7	TGTGCCAGCACATCCGGGGGGGCAGGGGGCTTTTACGAGCAGTACTTC	CASTSGGAGGFYEQYF
TRBD1	-	TRBV29-1	TRBJ2-6	TGCAGCGTGGACAGGGAGGTGTCTGGGGCCAACGTCCTGACTTTC	CSVDREVSGANVLTF
-	-	TRBV19	TRBJ1-4	TGTGCCAGTACGGGGGCGCACAGTGAAAAACTGTTTTTT	CASTGAHSEKLFF
-	-	TRBV7-9	TRBJ1-1	TGTGCCAGCAGCCTCCAGGGAATCCGGGACACTGAAGCTTTCTTT	CASSLQGIRDTEAFF
TRBD1	many	TRBV6-2/TRBV6-3	TRBJ1-5	TGTGCCAGCAGTTCAGGGGGGAGGAGCAATCAGCCCCAGCATTTT	CASSSGGRSNQPQHF
-	many	TRBV12-3/TRBV12-4	TRBJ2-5	TGTGCCAGCAGCGCAGGCGCCCCAAAAGAGACCCAGTACTTC	CASSAGAPKETQYF
TRBD2	few	TRBV7-9	TRBJ2-5	TGTGCCAGCAGCTCCCCTCTCACCGGGGGGGGAGAGACCCAGTACTTC	CASSSPLTGGGETQYF
-	-	TRBV12-5	TRBJ2-2	TGTGCTAGTGGATTAGGGTCCGGGGAGCTGTTTTTT	CASGLGSGELFF
-	-	TRBV4-2	TRBJ1-1	TGTGCCAGCAGCCCCGGGACACGTCTCCAAGGGGACACTGAAGCTTTCTTT	CASSPGTRLQGDTEAFF
TRBD1	-	TRBV3-1	TRBJ1-6	TGTGCCAGCAGCCTCACCAGCGGGACAGGAGATTCACCCCTCCACTTT	CASSLTSGTGDSPLHF
-	many	TRBV28	TRBJ2-7	TGTGCCAGCAGTTTAAAGGGACAGGACCTTCTTCGCGGGGGGACCTACGAGCAGTACTTC	CASSLKGQDLLRGGTYEQYF
-	few	TRBV7-3	TRBJ1-1	TGTGCCAGCAGCCCCGGCGGCCGGACCCTGAACACTGAAGCTTTCTTT	CASSPGGRTLNTEAFF
TRBD1	many	TRBV2	TRBJ2-7	TGTGCCAGCAACGGACAGGGCCCAACCTACGAGCAGTACTTC	CASNGQGPTYEQYF